The T cell receptor beta chain under discussion was sequenced for a study of early T cells in non-severe SARS-CoV-2 infection. Turning to the study itself: Bulk RNA from unsorted whole blood was sequenced; chains were unpaired. General study findings and limits: Clonotype matching in VDJdb favored anti-spike CD8 responses and did not capture private and CD4 specificities.

MiXCR, applied by TCRdb to the 5' RACE reads, yields one record per CDR3 protein. The table records tens of thousands of distinct CDR3 sequences, 4% to 5% of them present only once. Between the trimmed V and J ends, which lost 5 bases and 7 bases, there was a span of 18 bases. The CDR3 has 16 amino acids. Germline V gives CDR1 SEHNR, CDR2 FQNEAQ (reference sequence). This clonotype was seen only a few times. What it binds is not known. The TCR was taken from an adult who was a healthcare worker with PCR-confirmed SARS-CoV-2 infection or an uninfected control (not recorded which). V usage is TRBV7-9 and J usage is TRBJ1-6; D is ambiguous. Sequenced material: whole blood. CDR3 sequence: CASSRRFGDSNSPLHF. The DNA for the CDR3 is TGTGCCAGCAGCCGCCGTTTCGGGGATTCGAATTCACCCCTCCACTTT.